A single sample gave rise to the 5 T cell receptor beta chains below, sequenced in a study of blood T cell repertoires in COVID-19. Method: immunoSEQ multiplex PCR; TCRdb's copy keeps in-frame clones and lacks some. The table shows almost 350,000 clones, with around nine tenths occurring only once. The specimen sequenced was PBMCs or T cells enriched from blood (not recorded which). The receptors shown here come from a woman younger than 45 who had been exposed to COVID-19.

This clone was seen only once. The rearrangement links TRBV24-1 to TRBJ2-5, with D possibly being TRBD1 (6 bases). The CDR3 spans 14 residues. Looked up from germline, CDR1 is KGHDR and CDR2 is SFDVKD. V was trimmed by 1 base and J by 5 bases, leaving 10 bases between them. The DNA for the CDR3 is TGTGCCACCAGTGATTTAGGCCAGGGGGAGACCCAGTACTTC. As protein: CATSDLGQGETQYF.

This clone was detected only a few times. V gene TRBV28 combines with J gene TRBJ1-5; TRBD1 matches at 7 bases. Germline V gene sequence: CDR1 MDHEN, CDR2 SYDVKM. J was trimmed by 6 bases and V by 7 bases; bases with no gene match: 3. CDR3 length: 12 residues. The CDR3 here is CASNQGVQPQHF. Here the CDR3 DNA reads TGTGCCAGCAATCAGGGGGTTCAGCCCCAGCATTTT.

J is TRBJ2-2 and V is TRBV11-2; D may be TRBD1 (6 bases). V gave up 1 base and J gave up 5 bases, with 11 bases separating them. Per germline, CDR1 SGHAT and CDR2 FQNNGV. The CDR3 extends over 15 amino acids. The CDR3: CASSLVRTGTGELFF. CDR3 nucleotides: TGTGCCAGCAGCTTAGTTCGTACAGGGACCGGGGAGCTGTTTTTT.

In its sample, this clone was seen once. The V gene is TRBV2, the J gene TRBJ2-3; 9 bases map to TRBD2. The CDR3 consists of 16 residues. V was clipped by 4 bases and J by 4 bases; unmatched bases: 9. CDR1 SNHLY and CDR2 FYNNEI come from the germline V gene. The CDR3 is CASSGRAAGGPDTQYF. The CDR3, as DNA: TGTGCCAGCAGTGGGCGGGCAGCGGGAGGCCCAGATACGCAGTATTTT. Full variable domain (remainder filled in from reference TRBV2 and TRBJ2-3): EPEVTQTPSHQVTQMGQEVILRCVPISNHLYFYWYRQILGQKVEFLVSFYNNEISEKSEIFDDQFSVERPDGSNFTLKIRSTKLEDSAMYFCASSGRAAGGPDTQYFGPGTRLTVL.

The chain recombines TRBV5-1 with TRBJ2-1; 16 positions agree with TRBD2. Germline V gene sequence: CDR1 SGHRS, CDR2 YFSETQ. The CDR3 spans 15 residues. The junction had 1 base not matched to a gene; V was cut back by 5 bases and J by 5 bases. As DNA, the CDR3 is TGCGCCAGCAGGGGACTAGCGGGAGGGGACAATGAGCAGTTCTTC. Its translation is CASRGLAGGDNEQFF.